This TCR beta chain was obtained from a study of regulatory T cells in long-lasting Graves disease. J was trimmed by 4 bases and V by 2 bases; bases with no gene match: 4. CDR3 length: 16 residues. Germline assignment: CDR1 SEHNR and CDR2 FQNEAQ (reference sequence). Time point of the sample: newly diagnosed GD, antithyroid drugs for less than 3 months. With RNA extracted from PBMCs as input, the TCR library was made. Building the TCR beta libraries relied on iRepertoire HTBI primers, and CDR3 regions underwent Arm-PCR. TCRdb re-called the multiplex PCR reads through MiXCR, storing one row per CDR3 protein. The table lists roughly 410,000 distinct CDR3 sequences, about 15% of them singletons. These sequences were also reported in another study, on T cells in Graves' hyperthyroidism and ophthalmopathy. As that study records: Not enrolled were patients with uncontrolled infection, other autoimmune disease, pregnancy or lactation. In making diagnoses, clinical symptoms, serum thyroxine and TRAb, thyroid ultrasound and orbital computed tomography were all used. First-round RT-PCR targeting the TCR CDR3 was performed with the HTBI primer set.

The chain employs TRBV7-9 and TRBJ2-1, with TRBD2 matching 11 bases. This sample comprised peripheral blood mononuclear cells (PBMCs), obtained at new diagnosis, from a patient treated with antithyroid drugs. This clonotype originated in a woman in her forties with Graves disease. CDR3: CASSLPGLAGYNEQFF. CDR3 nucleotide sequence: TGTGCCAGCAGCTTACCAGGACTAGCGGGTTACAATGAGCAGTTCTTC.